What follows are 15 T cell receptor beta chains derived from one specimen sequenced in a study of cytomegalovirus exposure and HLA in healthy donors. PCR employed 60 Vbeta and 13 Jbeta primers. TCRdb's table, derived via immunoSEQ multiplex PCR, lists solely in-frame clones and lacks some. The repertoire holds some 150,000 clones, with 80% as singletons. The material sequenced was PBMCs. The source of these receptors is a man aged 25 to 40 in good health and CMV-seropositive.

V is TRBV27 and J is TRBJ2-2; no reliable D call. The V gene's germline CDR1 is MNHEY and CDR2 SMNVEV (reference sequence). V lost 5 bases and J lost 2, with 9 bases in between. The CDR3 covers 14 residues. CDR3 coding DNA: TGTGCCAGCAGTGGCAGGATAAACACCGGGGAGCTGTTTTTT. This sequence encodes CASSGRINTGELFF.

This clone was seen just once. The chain links TRBV28 to TRBJ1-1, with TRBD1 as a possible D gene (5 bases). This CDR3 spans 15 amino acids. The germline V gene encodes CDR1 MDHEN and CDR2 SYDVKM. V was trimmed by 8 bases and J by 0 bases, leaving 16 bases between them. The CDR3 sequence is CASDGGEGMNTEAFF. In nucleotides, the CDR3 is TGTGCCAGCGATGGAGGGGAGGGCATGAACACTGAAGCTTTCTTT.

This clone occurred a few times. V gene TRBV7-9 combines with J gene TRBJ1-1; D possibly corresponds to TRBD1 (5 bases). Germline V gene lookup returns CDR1 SEHNR and CDR2 FQNEAQ (reference sequence). Trimming pared 5 bases from V and 1 base from J, leaving 11 bases between. The length of the CDR3 is 14 residues. The CDR3 nucleotides read TGTGCCAGCAGCCCAGGGACTCAGAACACTGAAGCTTTCTTT. This gives the protein CASSPGTQNTEAFF.

DNA for the CDR3: TGTGCCAGCAGCCAAGATATGCGGGGGACTGAAGCTTTCTTT. Translation: CASSQDMRGTEAFF. The chain employs TRBV4-2 and TRBJ1-1, with D possibly matching TRBD1 (5 bases). The CDR3 contains 14 residues. V was cut by 0 bases and J by 5 bases, with 10 bases left in between. The germline gives CDR1 LGHNA, CDR2 YNFKEQ.

The rearrangement links TRBV10-3 to TRBJ1-1, with 8 bases fitting TRBD1. Germline trimming cut 4 bases from V and 3 bases from J; bases unmatched to any gene: 4. The germline gives CDR1 ENHRY, CDR2 SYGVKD. CDR3 length: 14 amino acids. The CDR3 sequence: CAISAGQGHTEAFF. The CDR3 DNA sequence: TGTGCCATCAGTGCTGGACAGGGCCACACTGAAGCTTTCTTT.

The chain links TRBV29-1 to TRBJ2-1, with D uncertain. The CDR3 extends over 11 amino acids. V lost 4 bases, J lost 15 bases, and 16 bases lay in between. Germline CDR1 reads SQVTM; CDR2 reads ANQGSEA. CDR3 amino acids: CSVGYRRRRFF. In DNA, the CDR3 is TGCAGCGTTGGGTACAGACGGCGACGGTTCTTC.

J is TRBJ2-3 and V is TRBV5-6; 7 bases fit TRBD2. Looked up from germline, CDR1 is SGHDT and CDR2 is YYEEEE. V gave up 3 bases and J gave up 2 bases; unmatched junction bases: 12. The CDR3 runs 17 residues. The CDR3 DNA reads as TGTGCCAGCAGCTCGACTAGCCCCCAGAGGGCCACAGATACGCAGTATTTT. It is translated as CASSSTSPQRATDTQYF.

This chain joins TRBV6-4 and TRBJ2-1; 12 bases map to TRBD2. The CDR3 is 15 amino acids. V lost 3 bases to trimming and J lost 3 bases; unmatched junction nucleotides: 0. Germline V gene sequence: CDR1 MRHNA, CDR2 SNTAGT. The CDR3 sequence is CASSETSGGYNEQFF. The CDR3 nucleotides read TGTGCCAGCAGTGAGACTAGCGGGGGCTACAATGAGCAGTTCTTC.

The gene calls are TRBV27 and TRBJ2-7; a weak D match, TRBD1 (6 bases). The CDR3 length is 13 residues. Germline CDR1 and CDR2: MNHEY and SMNVEV (reference sequence). V lost 3 bases and J lost 5, with 11 bases in between. The CDR3: CASSFVRGDEQYF. As DNA, the CDR3 is TGTGCCAGCAGTTTTGTCAGGGGAGACGAGCAGTACTTC.

The chain links TRBV25-1 to TRBJ2-2; 8 bases align to TRBD1. The V segment lost 2 bases and the J segment 1 base; nucleotides outside the gene matches: 3. The germline V gene encodes CDR1 MGHDK and CDR2 SYGVNS. The CDR3 has 16 amino acids. DNA for the CDR3: TGTGCCAGCAGTGAACCAGGACAGGGGAACACCGGGGAGCTGTTTTTT. Amino acids: CASSEPGQGNTGELFF.

The chain carries TRBV19 and TRBJ2-2; 10 bases agree with TRBD2. Trimming removed 3 bases from V and 3 bases from J; junction bases left unmatched: 10. The CDR3 loop spans 18 amino acids. Germline CDR1 is LNHDA and CDR2 is SQIVND (reference sequence). CDR3 coding DNA: TGTGCCAGTAGTATCACGGCTAGCGGGAGTACGTACACCGGGGAGCTGTTTTTT. This translates into CASSITASGSTYTGELFF.

The V call is TRBV7-3, the J call TRBJ2-2, with 8 nucleotides matching TRBD1. The V and J ends lost 4 bases and 4 bases, in that order; junction bases with no gene match: 8. CDR1 and CDR2 (germline): SGHTA, FQGTGA. This CDR3 has 16 amino acids. The CDR3 protein is CASSSPDRASTGELFF. For the CDR3, the DNA is TGTGCCAGCAGCTCCCCGGACAGGGCGAGCACCGGGGAGCTGTTTTTT.

V and J are TRBV11-1 and TRBJ2-1; 8 bases line up with TRBD2. With V trimmed by 2 bases and J by 1 base, 4 bases remained unmatched. The CDR3 is made up of 16 amino acids. Germline values: CDR1 SGHAT, CDR2 FQDESV (reference sequence). The CDR3 loop is CASSLTGGASYNEQFF. DNA of the CDR3: TGTGCCAGCAGCTTAACCGGGGGGGCATCCTACAATGAGCAGTTCTTC.

V usage is TRBV28 and J usage is TRBJ2-7, with D maybe TRBD2 (5 bases). The ends were cut back, 5 bases at V and 6 bases at J, with 14 bases in the middle. Germline V lookup: CDR1 MDHEN, CDR2 SYDVKM. The CDR3 runs 13 residues. In DNA form, the CDR3 reads TGTGCCAGCAGTCGTACCGTCACTAGCGAGCAGTACTTC. The encoded protein is CASSRTVTSEQYF. The variable domain in full, with the rest retrieved from reference TRBV28 and TRBJ2-7, is DVKVTQSSRYLVKRTGEKVFLECVQDMDHENMFWYRQDPGLGLRLIYFSYDVKMKEKGDIPEGYSVSREKKERFSLILESASTNQTSMYLCASSRTVTSEQYFGPGTRLTVT.

In nucleotides, the CDR3 is TGTGCCAGCTCTTATAAGACAGGCTCCTACGAGCAGTACTTC. Translating it yields CASSYKTGSYEQYF. The genes are TRBV28 and TRBJ2-7; a possible D gene is TRBD1 (6 bases). Germline-derived CDR1 and CDR2 are MDHEN and SYDVKM. The CDR3 has 14 residues. The germline V and J ends were trimmed by 8 bases and 0 bases, with 14 bases remaining between them.